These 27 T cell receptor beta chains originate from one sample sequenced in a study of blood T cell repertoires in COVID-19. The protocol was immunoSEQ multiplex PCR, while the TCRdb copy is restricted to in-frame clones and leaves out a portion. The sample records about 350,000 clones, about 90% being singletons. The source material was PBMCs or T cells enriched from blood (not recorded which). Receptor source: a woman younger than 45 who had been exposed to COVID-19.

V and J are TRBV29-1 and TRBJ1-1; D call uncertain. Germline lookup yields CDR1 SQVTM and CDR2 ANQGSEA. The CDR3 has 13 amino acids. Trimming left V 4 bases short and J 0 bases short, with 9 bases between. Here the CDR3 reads CSVVVRMNTEAFF. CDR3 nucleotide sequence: TGCAGCGTTGTTGTGAGGATGAACACTGAAGCTTTCTTT.

CDR3 DNA sequence: TGCGCCAGCAGCGGCAGGACAGGGGAGGGCATTCAGTACTTC. Its translation is CASSGRTGEGIQYF. The J gene is TRBJ2-4, the V gene TRBV5-1, with TRBD1 identical over 9 bases. The V gene end was trimmed by 4 bases and the J gene end by 9 bases; junction bases not matched to a gene: 8. The CDR3 is made up of 14 amino acids. The germline CDR1 and CDR2 sequences are SGHRS and YFSETQ. Complete variable domain (other parts from reference TRBV5-1 and TRBJ2-4): KAGVTQTPRYLIKTRGQQVTLSCSPISGHRSVSWYQQTPGQGLQFLFEYFSETQRNKGNFPGRFSGRQFSNSRSEMNVSTLELGDSALYLCASSGRTGEGIQYFGAGTRLSVL.

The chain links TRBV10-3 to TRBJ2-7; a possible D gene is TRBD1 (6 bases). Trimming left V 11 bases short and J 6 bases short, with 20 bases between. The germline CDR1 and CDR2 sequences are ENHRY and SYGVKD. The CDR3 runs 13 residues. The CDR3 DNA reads TGTGCCTCCAACCCGGACAGACAACGCGAGCAGTACTTC. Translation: CASNPDRQREQYF.

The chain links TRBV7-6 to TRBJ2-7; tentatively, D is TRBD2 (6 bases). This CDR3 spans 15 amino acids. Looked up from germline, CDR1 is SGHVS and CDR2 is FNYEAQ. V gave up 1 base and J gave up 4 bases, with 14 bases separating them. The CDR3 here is CASSLGRAGPYEQYF. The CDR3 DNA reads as TGTGCCAGCAGCTTAGGCAGGGCGGGACCTTACGAGCAGTACTTC.

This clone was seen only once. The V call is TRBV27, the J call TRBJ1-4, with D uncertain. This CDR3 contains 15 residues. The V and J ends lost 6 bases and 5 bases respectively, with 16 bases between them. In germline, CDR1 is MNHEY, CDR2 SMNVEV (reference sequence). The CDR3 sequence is CASSRGREWNEKLFF. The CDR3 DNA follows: TGTGCCAGCAGCCGAGGACGGGAGTGGAATGAAAAACTGTTTTTT.

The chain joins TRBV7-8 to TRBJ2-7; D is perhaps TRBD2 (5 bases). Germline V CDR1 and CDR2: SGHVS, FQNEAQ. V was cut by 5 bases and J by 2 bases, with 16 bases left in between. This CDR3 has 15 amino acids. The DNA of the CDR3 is TGTGCCAGCAGCCCTTCTAAGCGGACCACCTACGAGCAGTACTTC. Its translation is CASSPSKRTTYEQYF.

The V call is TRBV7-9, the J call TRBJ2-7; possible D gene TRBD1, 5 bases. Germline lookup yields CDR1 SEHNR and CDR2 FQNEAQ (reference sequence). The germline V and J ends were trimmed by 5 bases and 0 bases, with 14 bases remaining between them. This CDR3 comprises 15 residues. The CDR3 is CASSAGQDNSYEQYF. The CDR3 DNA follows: TGTGCCAGCAGCGCCGGGCAGGACAACTCCTACGAGCAGTACTTC.

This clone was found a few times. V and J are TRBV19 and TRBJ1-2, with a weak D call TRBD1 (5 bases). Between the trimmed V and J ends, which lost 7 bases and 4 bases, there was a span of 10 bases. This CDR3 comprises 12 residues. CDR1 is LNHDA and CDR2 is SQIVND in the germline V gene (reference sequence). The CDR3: CASMARGYGYTF. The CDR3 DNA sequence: TGTGCCAGTATGGCTAGGGGCTATGGCTACACCTTC. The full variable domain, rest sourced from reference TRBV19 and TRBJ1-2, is DGGITQSPKYLFRKEGQNVTLSCEQNLNHDAMYWYRQDPGQGLRLIYYSQIVNDFQKGDIAEGYSVSREKKESFPLTVTSAQKNPTAFYLCASMARGYGYTFGSGTRLTVV.

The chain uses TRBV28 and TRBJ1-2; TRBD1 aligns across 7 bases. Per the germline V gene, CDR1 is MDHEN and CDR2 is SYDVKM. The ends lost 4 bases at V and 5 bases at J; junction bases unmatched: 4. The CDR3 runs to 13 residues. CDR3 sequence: CASSSDRVYGYTF. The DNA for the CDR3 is TGTGCCAGCAGTTCCGACAGGGTTTATGGCTACACCTTC.

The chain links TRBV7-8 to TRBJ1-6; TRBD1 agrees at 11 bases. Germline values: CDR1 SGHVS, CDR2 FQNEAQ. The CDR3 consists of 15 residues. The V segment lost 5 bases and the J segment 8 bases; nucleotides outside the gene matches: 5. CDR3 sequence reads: CASSRGQGVDSPLHF. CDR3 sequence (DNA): TGTGCCAGCAGCCGGGGACAGGGGGTGGATTCACCCCTCCACTTT.

CDR3 residues: CASSSGDDTGELFF. The CDR3 nucleotides read TGTGCCAGTAGTTCAGGGGACGACACCGGGGAGCTGTTTTTT. The V call is TRBV19, the J call TRBJ2-2; TRBD1 might be the D (6 bases). The germline V and J ends were trimmed by 5 bases and 3 bases, with 10 bases remaining between them. This CDR3 comprises 14 residues. Germline V gene lookup returns CDR1 LNHDA and CDR2 SQIVND (reference sequence).

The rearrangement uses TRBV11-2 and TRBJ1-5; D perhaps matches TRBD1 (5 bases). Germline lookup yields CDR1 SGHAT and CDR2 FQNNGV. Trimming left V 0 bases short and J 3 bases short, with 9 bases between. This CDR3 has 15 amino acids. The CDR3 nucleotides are TGTGCCAGCAGCTTAGAGGGGGGAGTCAATCAGCCCCAGCATTTT. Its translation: CASSLEGGVNQPQHF.

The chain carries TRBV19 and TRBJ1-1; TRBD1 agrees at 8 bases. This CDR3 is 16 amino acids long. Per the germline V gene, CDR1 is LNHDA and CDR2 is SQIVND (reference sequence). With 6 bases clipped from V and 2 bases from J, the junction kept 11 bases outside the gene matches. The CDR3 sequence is CASSDYRDRRNTEAFF. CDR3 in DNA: TGTGCCAGTAGCGACTACCGGGACAGGAGAAACACTGAAGCTTTCTTT.

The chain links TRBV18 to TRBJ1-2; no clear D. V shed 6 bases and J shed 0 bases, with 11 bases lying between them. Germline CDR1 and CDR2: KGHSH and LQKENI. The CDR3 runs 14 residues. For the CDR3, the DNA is TGTGCCAGCTCCCGCGACACGTCTAACTATGGCTACACCTTC. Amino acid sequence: CASSRDTSNYGYTF.

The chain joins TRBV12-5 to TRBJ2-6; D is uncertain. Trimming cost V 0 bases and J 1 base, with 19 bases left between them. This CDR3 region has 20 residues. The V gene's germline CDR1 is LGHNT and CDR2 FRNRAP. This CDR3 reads CASGLVGWAHNMSGANVLTF. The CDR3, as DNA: TGTGCTAGTGGTTTGGTAGGATGGGCCCACAACATGTCTGGGGCCAACGTCCTGACTTTC.

The CDR3 loop is CASSKGTSGTNEQYF. CDR3 coding DNA: TGCGCCAGCAGCAAAGGGACTAGCGGGACCAACGAGCAGTACTTC. The V gene is TRBV5-1, the J gene TRBJ2-7; 13 positions match TRBD2. This CDR3 region has 15 residues. The germline gives CDR1 SGHRS, CDR2 YFSETQ. J was trimmed by 5 bases and V by 4 bases; bases with no gene match: 6. Using reference TRBV5-1 and TRBJ2-7 for the parts outside the CDR3, the full variable domain is KAGVTQTPRYLIKTRGQQVTLSCSPISGHRSVSWYQQTPGQGLQFLFEYFSETQRNKGNFPGRFSGRQFSNSRSEMNVSTLELGDSALYLCASSKGTSGTNEQYFGPGTRLTVT.

CDR3 amino acids: CASSKARRGYEQYF. The CDR3 bases are TGTGCCAGCAGCAAAGCGCGCAGGGGTTACGAGCAGTACTTC. The genes are TRBV21-1 and TRBJ2-7; the DNA was not used to check the table's D call, TRBD1. TRBV21-1 corresponds to a pseudogene. This CDR3 is 14 amino acids long.

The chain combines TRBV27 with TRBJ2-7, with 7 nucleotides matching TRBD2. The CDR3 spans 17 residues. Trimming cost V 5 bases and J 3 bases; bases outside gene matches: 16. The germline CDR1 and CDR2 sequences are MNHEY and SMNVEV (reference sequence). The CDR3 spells CASSGGNGLADHYEQYF. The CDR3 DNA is TGTGCCAGCAGTGGAGGCAATGGGCTAGCGGACCACTACGAGCAGTACTTC.

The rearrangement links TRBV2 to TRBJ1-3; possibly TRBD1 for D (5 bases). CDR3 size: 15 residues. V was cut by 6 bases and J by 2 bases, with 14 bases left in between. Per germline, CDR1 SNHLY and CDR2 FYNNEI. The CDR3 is CASSGGELPGNTIYF. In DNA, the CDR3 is TGTGCCAGCAGCGGGGGGGAGTTACCTGGAAACACCATATATTTT.

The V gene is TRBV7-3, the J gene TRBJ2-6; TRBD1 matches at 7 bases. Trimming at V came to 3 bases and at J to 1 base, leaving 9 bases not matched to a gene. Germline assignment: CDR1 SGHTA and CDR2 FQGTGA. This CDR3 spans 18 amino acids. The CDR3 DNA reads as TGTGCCAGCAGCTTGGTTGGGACAGCCTCTTCTGGGGCCAACGTCCTGACTTTC. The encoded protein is CASSLVGTASSGANVLTF.

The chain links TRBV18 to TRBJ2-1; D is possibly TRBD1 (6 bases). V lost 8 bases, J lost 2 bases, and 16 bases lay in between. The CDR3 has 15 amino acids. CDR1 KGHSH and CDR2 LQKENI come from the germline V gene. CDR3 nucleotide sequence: TGTGCCAGCGTTCCCAGACAGGCCCCCTACAATGAGCAGTTCTTC. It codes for CASVPRQAPYNEQFF.

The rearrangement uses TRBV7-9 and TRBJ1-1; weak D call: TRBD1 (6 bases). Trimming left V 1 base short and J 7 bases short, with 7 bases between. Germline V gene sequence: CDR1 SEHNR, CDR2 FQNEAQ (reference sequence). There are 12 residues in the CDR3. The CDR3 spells CASSLVQGEAFF. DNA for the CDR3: TGTGCCAGCAGCTTAGTACAGGGTGAAGCTTTCTTT.

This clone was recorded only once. The CDR3 DNA follows: TGCGCCAGCAGTCGTCCGGGACAGACGAGCGCAACTAATGAAAAACTGTTTTTT. Amino acid sequence: CASSRPGQTSATNEKLFF. The V and J genes are TRBV23-1 and TRBJ1-4, with TRBD1 identical over 7 bases. TRBV23-1 is an open reading frame whose function is uncertain. After removal of 4 bases from V and 0 bases from J, the junction contained 11 bases not matched to a gene. The CDR3 extends over 18 amino acids.

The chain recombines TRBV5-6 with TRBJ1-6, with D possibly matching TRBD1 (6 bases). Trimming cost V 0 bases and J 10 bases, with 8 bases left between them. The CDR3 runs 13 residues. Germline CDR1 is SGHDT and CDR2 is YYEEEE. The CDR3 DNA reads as TGTGCCAGCAGCTTGGACAGGGACTCACCCCTCCACTTT. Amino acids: CASSLDRDSPLHF. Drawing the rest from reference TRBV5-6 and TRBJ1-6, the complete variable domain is DAGVTQSPTHLIKTRGQQVTLRCSPKSGHDTVSWYQQALGQGPQFIFQYYEEEERQRGNFPDRFSGHQFPNYSSELNVNALLLGDSALYLCASSLDRDSPLHFGNGTRLTVT.

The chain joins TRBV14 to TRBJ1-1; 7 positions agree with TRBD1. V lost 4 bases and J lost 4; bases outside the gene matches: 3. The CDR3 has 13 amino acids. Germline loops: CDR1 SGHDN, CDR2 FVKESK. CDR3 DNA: TGTGCCAGCAGCCGACAGGGAGGCACTGAAGCTTTCTTT. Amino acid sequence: CASSRQGGTEAFF.

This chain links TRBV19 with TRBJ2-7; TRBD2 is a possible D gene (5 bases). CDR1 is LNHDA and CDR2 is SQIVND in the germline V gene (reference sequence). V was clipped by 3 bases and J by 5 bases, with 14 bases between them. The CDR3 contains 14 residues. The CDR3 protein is CASSMKVGEHEQYF. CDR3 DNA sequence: TGTGCCAGTAGTATGAAGGTGGGAGAGCACGAGCAGTACTTC. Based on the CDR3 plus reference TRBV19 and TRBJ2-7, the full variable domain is DGGITQSPKYLFRKEGQNVTLSCEQNLNHDAMYWYRQDPGQGLRLIYYSQIVNDFQKGDIAEGYSVSREKKESFPLTVTSAQKNPTAFYLCASSMKVGEHEQYFGPGTRLTVT.

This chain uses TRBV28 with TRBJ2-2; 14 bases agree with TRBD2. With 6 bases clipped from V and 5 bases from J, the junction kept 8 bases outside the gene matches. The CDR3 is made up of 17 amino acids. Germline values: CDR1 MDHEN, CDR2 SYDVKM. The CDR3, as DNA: TGTGCCAGCAGGGAAGACCGGACTAGCGGGAGGACCGGGGAGCTGTTTTTT. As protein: CASREDRTSGRTGELFF. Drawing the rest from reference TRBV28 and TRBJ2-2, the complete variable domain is DVKVTQSSRYLVKRTGEKVFLECVQDMDHENMFWYRQDPGLGLRLIYFSYDVKMKEKGDIPEGYSVSREKKERFSLILESASTNQTSMYLCASREDRTSGRTGELFFGEGSRLTVL.